The T cell receptor beta chain described here comes from a study of cytomegalovirus exposure and HLA in healthy donors. With 60 Vbeta and 13 Jbeta primers, the PCR was carried out. Profiled with immunoSEQ multiplex PCR; TCRdb holds only in-frame clones, not every one. In the table there are about 120,000 clones, about 64% of which are singletons. After removal of 3 bases from V and 5 bases from J, the junction contained 3 bases not matched to a gene. This CDR3 is 14 amino acids long. From germline, CDR1 is SGHNT and CDR2 YENEEA. For this clone: As yet, its antigen is unknown.

Study-level findings and limits: The study recorded about 150 TCR beta chains that were cytomegalovirus-associated.

The material sequenced was PBMCs. This sequence joins TRBV11-3 and TRBJ1-1; 10 nucleotides line up with TRBD1. The TCR comes from a man aged 18 to 29 in good health and CMV-seropositive. CDR3 nucleotide sequence: TGTGCCAGCAGCTTCTCGGGACAGGGGACTGAAGCTTTCTTT. Translation: CASSFSGQGTEAFF.